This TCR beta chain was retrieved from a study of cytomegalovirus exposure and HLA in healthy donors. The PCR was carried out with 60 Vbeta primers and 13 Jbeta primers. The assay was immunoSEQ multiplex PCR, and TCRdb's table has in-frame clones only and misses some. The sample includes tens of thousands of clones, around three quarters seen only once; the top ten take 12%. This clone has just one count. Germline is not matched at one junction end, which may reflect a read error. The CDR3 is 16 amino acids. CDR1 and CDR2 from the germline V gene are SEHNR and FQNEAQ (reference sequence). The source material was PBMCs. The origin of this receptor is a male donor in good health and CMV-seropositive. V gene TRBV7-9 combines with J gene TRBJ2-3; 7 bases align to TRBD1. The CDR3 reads CSSRGLSGQLVDTQYF. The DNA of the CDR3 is TGTTCCAGCAGGGGCCTCTCGGGACAGCTTGTGGATACGCAGTATTTT.